Below are 8 T cell receptor beta chains sequenced from a single sample in a study of regulatory T cells in long-lasting Graves disease. Construction of the TCR beta libraries employed iRepertoire HTBI primers in conjunction with Arm-PCR of CDR3 regions. Via MiXCR, TCRdb re-called the multiplex PCR reads, giving one row per CDR3 protein. The data show fewer than 600,000 distinct CDR3 sequences, with less than 25% seen just once and 13% held by the top ten. Sample time point: persistent/refractory GD, antithyroid drugs over 5 years with positive TRAb. The TCR library used RNA extracted from PBMCs. This sample comprised peripheral blood mononuclear cells (PBMCs), obtained when the disease was refractory, from a patient treated with antithyroid drugs. The source of these receptors is a female donor with Graves disease.

The chain combines TRBV7-2 with TRBJ2-2; no definite D call. This CDR3 is built from 14 residues. Germline V lookup: CDR1 SGHTA, CDR2 FQGNSA. V shed 2 bases and J shed 1 base, with 5 bases lying between them. CDR3 in amino acids: CASSLIQNTGELFF. The CDR3 DNA follows: TGTGCCAGCAGCTTAATACAGAACACCGGGGAGCTGTTTTTT.

This clonotype has at least ten counts. This chain uses TRBV10-3 with TRBJ1-4; TRBD1 might be the D (5 bases). From germline, CDR1 is ENHRY and CDR2 SYGVKD. V was clipped by 6 bases and J by 7 bases, with 15 bases between them. The CDR3 is 14 residues long. The CDR3 reads CAISGTLTAEKLFF. The CDR3 DNA is TGTGCCATCAGCGGGACCCTCACGGCTGAAAAACTGTTTTTT.

This clonotype was seen once. One end of the junction fails to match germline, which may point to a read error. DNA of the CDR3: TGCGCCAGCAGCCAAGATTCGGCGAGTGGCGGTGTCTTC. Translating gives CASSQDSASGGVF. V is TRBV4-1 and J is TRBJ2-5; D uncertain. Germline loops: CDR1 MGHRA, CDR2 YSYEKL. This CDR3 spans 13 amino acids.

This clonotype was seen a few times. This rearrangement joins TRBV29-1 to TRBJ1-2, with TRBD1 matching 7 bases. Germline lookup yields CDR1 SQVTM and CDR2 ANQGSEA. V lost 7 bases and J lost 5; bases outside the gene matches: 4. The CDR3 covers 11 residues. CDR3 protein: CSAGTAYGYTF. The DNA for the CDR3 is TGCAGCGCCGGGACAGCGTATGGCTACACCTTC.

The chain couples TRBV24-1 to TRBJ2-1; TRBD2 matches at 11 bases. The ends lost 4 bases at V and 4 bases at J; junction bases unmatched: 17. CDR1 and CDR2 (germline): KGHDR, SFDVKD. The CDR3 is 20 amino acids. Here the CDR3 DNA reads TGTGCCACCAGTGAAGGACTAGCGGGCCCTTCCAACTACCCTTACAATGAGCAGTTCTTC. Its translation is CATSEGLAGPSNYPYNEQFF.

The V call is TRBV6-1, the J call TRBJ1-4, with no clear D. The CDR3 totals 14 residues. CDR1 MNHNS and CDR2 SASEGT come from the germline V gene. Trimming took 5 bases from V and 7 from J, leaving 14 bases between them. DNA for the CDR3: TGTGCCAGCAGTCGCCCACCGGAAGTTGAAAAACTGTTTTTT. Amino acids: CASSRPPEVEKLFF.

This clonotype was picked up a small number of times. CDR3 in DNA: TGTGCCAGCAGACAAGTGCCGAACACTGAAGCTTTCTTT. Residues: CASRQVPNTEAFF. V gene TRBV7-8 combines with J gene TRBJ1-1; D remains unclear. The CDR3 runs to 13 residues. The ends were cut back, 6 bases at V and 1 base at J, with 9 bases in the middle. CDR1 and CDR2 (germline): SGHVS, FQNEAQ.

This clonotype was detected only once. This chain links TRBV6-1 with TRBJ1-5, with 7 positions matching TRBD1. This CDR3 has 13 residues. V dropped 7 bases and J dropped 4; count of bases not matched to a gene: 4. The V gene's germline CDR1 is MNHNS and CDR2 SASEGT. DNA of the CDR3: TGTGCCAGCATGAGGGACAGAAATCAGCCCCAGCATTTT. Amino acids: CASMRDRNQPQHF.